The text below deals with one T cell receptor (beta chain). Its antigen is not known. Clones were read by immunoSEQ multiplex PCR, and TCRdb kept only the in-frame ones, dropping some. This table holds about 98,000 clones, around four fifths found once. Focal radiation was given together with CTLA-4 blockade (ipilimumab) to patients with chemo-refractory metastatic non-small-cell lung cancer. These data originate in a study of radiotherapy plus CTLA-4 blockade in lung cancer. Looking at the study overall: Disease control was present in 30% to 35% of patients, and objective responses in approximately 20%. Study-level findings and limits: TCR clones of tumor origin grew in blood after radiotherapy plus ipilimumab.

Germline CDR1 reads SGHRS; CDR2 reads YFSETQ. The J segment lost 12 bases and the V segment lost 0 bases, leaving 17 bases of the junction unmatched. The CDR3 is made up of 18 amino acids. The gene calls are TRBV5-1 and TRBJ2-1; the match to TRBD1 covers 11 bases. Sequencing used peripheral blood, obtained from a patient treated with radiotherapy plus ipilimumab. The sequence was obtained from a human donor with non-small cell lung cancer who had a partial response to radiotherapy plus ipilimumab. The CDR3 DNA follows: TGCGCCAGCAGCTTGGCTAACAACGGACAGGGGGCGCAAGGTACGCAGTTCTTC. Translating gives CASSLANNGQGAQGTQFF.